This T cell receptor beta chain emerged from a study of T cells in Graves' hyperthyroidism and ophthalmopathy (dated by TCRdb to about 2019). Broadly, across the study: Peripheral blood samples were taken at initial diagnosis, before any treatment was given. TCR V-J signatures able to tell the groups apart were searched for in a discovery cohort of some 97 patients, of whom about 40 had Graves' ophthalmopathy and 55 to 65 had stable Graves' hyperthyroidism. Prospective prediction of ophthalmopathy was tested in an independent validation cohort consisting of 18 to 20 hyperthyroidism patients and some 17 patients who later progressed to ophthalmopathy. The 100 discovery patients were randomly split 7:3 into training and test sets. In addition, the study compared T-cell repertoires in thyroid tissue and in blood from several Graves' hyperthyroidism patients. After blood sampling, hyperthyroidism patients were treated with methimazole at a starting dose of 30 mg daily, and ophthalmopathy patients were treated with high-dose intravenous methylprednisolone. The paper reports TCR Vbeta CDR3 sequencing of some 140 peripheral blood samples: under 45 ophthalmopathy, 70 to 85 hyperthyroidism and around 17 progressor patients. Study-wide findings and limitations: In cross-validation, a model built on a 13 V-J signature told ophthalmopathy apart from stable hyperthyroidism with over 85% sensitivity and roughly 81% specificity, and in testing the same model reached 80%/75%. Most expanded thyroid clonotypes (frequency above 0.001) were also detected in blood, a finding suggesting that blood repertoires may reflect thyroid immune responses. In validation, the model predicted progression to ophthalmopathy a median of around 6.5 months before onset, with approximately 71% sensitivity and more than 72% specificity. Sample size was not statistically predetermined, and blinding of investigators to group allocation was not performed.

Stable Graves' hyperthyroidism was defined as no progression to ophthalmopathy during 18 months of follow-up. Hyperthyroidism patients were newly diagnosed, with disease duration under 2 months, and aged 18 to 65 years. Any patient with an uncontrolled infection, another autoimmune disease, pregnancy or lactation was excluded. Clinical symptoms, serum thyroxine and TRAb, thyroid ultrasound, and orbital computed tomography formed the basis for the diagnoses. PBMCs were separated from under 11 ml of fresh peripheral blood using Ficoll-Paque density gradient centrifugation. Trizol reagent was used to extract total RNA, and RNA quality was then checked on an Agilent 2100 Bioanalyzer. Amplification of TCR beta CDR3 regions was carried out from RNA transcripts. The TCR CDR3 was subjected to a first round of RT-PCR using the HTBI primer set and the Qiagen OneStep RT-PCR kit. Libraries were constructed in a second round of multiplex PCR, after which size selection and purification were carried out. Paired-end sequencing of the libraries was performed with 100 bp reads on an Illumina HiSeq2000. Per the source publication's procedure: Raw data were processed with SOAPnuke, discarding reads with adapters, uncalled bases, mean Phred below 15, or no exact constant-primer or identifier match. COPE v1.2.5 was used to merge the high-quality paired reads, and each unique nucleotide sequence was defined as a clonotype. MiTCR v1.1 was used to align clonotypes to the IMGT TRBV, TRBD and TRBJ reference segments. The analysis included only V-J combinations with a frequency above 0.0001, which together covered around 99% of the repertoires. A TCS score was defined as the ratio between F50 (clonal expansion) and ExV (chaos), using BLOSUM62-based TCRdist between CDR3 peptides within each V-J. Welch's t-statistics and random forest reduced just over 500 V-J features to 10 to 15, which were used in a naive Bayes classifier (R e1071). TCRdb took the public reads, trimmed them with fastp at Q25, ran MiXCR for clone calling and kept in-frame beta chains. Rows with one shared CDR3 protein collapse into an entry with the most common genes and DNA. For this entry, the V and J calls and clone size follow TCRdb and not the study's own pipeline. The sample table holds under 400,000 distinct CDR3 sequences, of which roughly 20% were seen once. The ten biggest clones cover less than 65% of the sample.

CDR1 and CDR2 (KGHSH, LQKENI) derive from the germline V gene. The CDR3 runs 12 residues from the cysteine to the phenylalanine. The read is trimmed to its CDR3 DNA, 36 bases read in frame from base 1. V is clipped by 4 bases and J by 5 bases, and the sequence between their germline boundaries is 8 bases long. A word on this clonotype: What antigen it recognizes has not been identified. Base qualities were left out, and no much larger clone turns up one base away.

Specimen: blood. The chain joins TRBV18 to TRBJ1-1; no D gene call is confident. The TCR comes from a woman in her 50s with Graves' hyperthyroidism. CDR3 reads: CASSREATEAFF. Read as DNA, the sequence is TGTGCCAGCTCACGAGAAGCAACTGAAGCTTTCTTT.